This T cell receptor beta chain was captured by sequencing in a study of CD8+CD57+ T cells in acquired aplastic anemia. In the study overall: Average DNA yield from sorted CD4+ and CD8+ cells was around 3.2 ug.

Findings and caveats of the study: Between patients and controls, over 25 CD8+ CDR3 sequences were found in common.

The V gene lost 1 base and the J gene lost 6 bases, with 9 bases spanning the gap. From germline, CDR1 is SGHRS and CDR2 YFSETQ. CDR3 length equals 13 residues. This clonotype was found many times. Its antigen is as yet unknown. TCR beta VDJ and CDR3 profiles were obtained from a genomic DNA template. TCRdb reprocessed the reads with MiXCR, giving one entry per CDR3 protein. The sample holds just over 400,000 distinct CDR3 sequences, around 72% seen once. Sequencing was performed on sorted CD4+, CD8+, or CD8+CD57+ T cells (not recorded which) from PBMCs. The clonotype originates from a human donor in good health, serving as a control. The genes are TRBV5-1 and TRBJ2-3; D perhaps matches TRBD1 (7 bases). Here the CDR3 reads CASSLPGGDTQYF. The CDR3 DNA reads as TGCGCCAGCAGCTTGCCAGGGGGGGATACGCAGTATTTT.